This is a list of T cell receptor beta chains from one sample in a study of T cell changes during pregnancy in multiple sclerosis. The method was immunoSEQ multiplex PCR; TCRdb's version includes in-frame clones alone and lacks a portion of them. The sample gives just under 80,000 clones, 85% to 95% of which show up once; less than 0.75% is in the top ten. Source: peripheral blood, taken in the second trimester of pregnancy. The receptors derive from a female donor in good health, enrolled as a control in a pregnancy study. The CDR3 runs from the conserved cysteine through the conserved F or W. D genes are given only for firm matches. The size entry is marked missing in some rows and otherwise reads once, few, many or a size class.

v_gene: TRBV6-6; d_gene: .; abundance: .; j_gene: TRBJ1-1; CDR3aa: CASRAGSTEAFF; CDR3nt: TGTGCCAGCAGGGCAGGGTCTACTGAAGCTTTCTTT
v_gene: TRBV2; d_gene: TRBD1; abundance: .; j_gene: TRBJ1-4; CDR3aa: CASSEGQGATNEKLFF; CDR3nt: TGTGCCAGCAGTGAGGGACAGGGAGCAACTAATGAAAAACTGTTTTTT
v_gene: TRBV7-2; d_gene: .; abundance: once; j_gene: TRBJ1-1; CDR3aa: CASSLTENTEAFF; CDR3nt: TGTGCCAGCAGCCTAACCGAGAACACTGAAGCTTTCTTT
v_gene: TRBV5-4; d_gene: .; abundance: .; j_gene: TRBJ1-1; CDR3aa: CASSDRLNTEAFF; CDR3nt: TGTGCCAGCAGCGACAGACTGAACACTGAAGCTTTCTTT
v_gene: TRBV2; d_gene: .; abundance: few; j_gene: TRBJ2-5; CDR3aa: CASSLRETQYF; CDR3nt: TGTGCCAGCAGCCTCAGAGAGACCCAGTACTTC
v_gene: TRBV7-9; d_gene: .; abundance: .; j_gene: TRBJ2-7; CDR3aa: CASNLETGREQYF; CDR3nt: TGTGCCAGCAACCTCGAGACAGGCCGCGAGCAGTACTTC
v_gene: TRBV19; d_gene: TRBD1; abundance: once; j_gene: TRBJ1-2; CDR3aa: CASSIGGTVPDGYTF; CDR3nt: TGTGCCAGTAGTATAGGCGGGACAGTACCTGATGGCTACACCTTC
v_gene: TRBV2; d_gene: TRBD2; abundance: .; j_gene: TRBJ2-7; CDR3aa: CASSERPGGYEQYF; CDR3nt: TGTGCCAGCAGTGAGCGACCGGGGGGCTACGAGCAGTACTTC
v_gene: TRBV6-5; d_gene: TRBD1; abundance: .; j_gene: TRBJ2-7; CDR3aa: CASSYYVGTGAYEQYF; CDR3nt: TGTGCCAGCAGTTACTACGTGGGCACAGGGGCCTACGAGCAGTACTTC
v_gene: TRBV7-9; d_gene: .; abundance: .; j_gene: TRBJ1-3; CDR3aa: CASSQTGGSGNTIYF; CDR3nt: TGTGCCAGCAGTCAAACGGGGGGGTCTGGAAACACCATATATTTT
v_gene: TRBV5-8; d_gene: .; abundance: .; j_gene: TRBJ2-7; CDR3aa: CASSFRVGEQYF; CDR3nt: TGTGCCAGCAGCTTCAGGGTAGGCGAGCAGTACTTC
v_gene: TRBV7-2; d_gene: .; abundance: .; j_gene: TRBJ2-7; CDR3aa: CASSPVQLLSYEQYF; CDR3nt: TGTGCCAGCAGCCCTGTACAGCTCCTCTCCTACGAGCAGTACTTC
v_gene: TRBV5-4; d_gene: TRBD1; abundance: .; j_gene: TRBJ2-5; CDR3aa: CASSGPQGSWETQYF; CDR3nt: TGTGCCAGCAGCGGACCACAGGGGTCGTGGGAGACCCAGTACTTC
v_gene: TRBV5-5; d_gene: TRBD1; abundance: .; j_gene: TRBJ1-5; CDR3aa: CASSLEGDRVQPQHF; CDR3nt: TGTGCCAGCAGCTTGGAAGGGGACAGGGTTCAGCCCCAGCATTTT
v_gene: TRBV7-8; d_gene: TRBD2; abundance: .; j_gene: TRBJ2-5; CDR3aa: CASSLMGLQETQYF; CDR3nt: TGTGCCAGCAGCTTAATGGGACTACAAGAGACCCAGTACTTC
v_gene: TRBV5-5; d_gene: .; abundance: once; j_gene: TRBJ1-4; CDR3aa: CASSYQGEGDEKLFF; CDR3nt: TGTGCCAGCAGCTACCAGGGTGAAGGGGATGAAAAACTGTTTTTT
v_gene: TRBV30; d_gene: TRBD1; abundance: .; j_gene: TRBJ2-1; CDR3aa: CAWTANLGTGLGDEQFF; CDR3nt: TGTGCCTGGACGGCCAACCTCGGGACAGGGCTAGGAGATGAGCAGTTCTTC
v_gene: TRBV4-3; d_gene: .; abundance: .; j_gene: TRBJ2-7; CDR3aa: CASSQDKGTFLHEQYF; CDR3nt: TGCGCCAGCAGCCAAGATAAAGGGACATTTCTACACGAGCAGTACTTC
v_gene: TRBV4-2; d_gene: TRBD1; abundance: .; j_gene: TRBJ1-2; CDR3aa: CASSQEIGQGDIYGYTF; CDR3nt: TGTGCCAGCAGCCAAGAGATTGGGCAGGGGGACATCTATGGCTACACCTTC
v_gene: TRBV2; d_gene: TRBD1; abundance: once; j_gene: TRBJ2-6; CDR3aa: CASRDRVSGANVLTF; CDR3nt: TGTGCCAGTCGGGACAGGGTGTCTGGGGCCAACGTCCTGACTTTC
v_gene: TRBV28; d_gene: .; abundance: .; j_gene: TRBJ1-1; CDR3aa: CASSRRDRNTEAFF; CDR3nt: TGTGCCAGCAGCCGGCGGGACCGGAACACTGAAGCTTTCTTT
v_gene: TRBV29-1; d_gene: .; abundance: .; j_gene: TRBJ2-3; CDR3aa: CSGGEVFSTDTQYF; CDR3nt: TGCAGCGGGGGGGAAGTATTTAGCACAGATACGCAGTATTTT
v_gene: TRBV5-8; d_gene: TRBD1; abundance: once; j_gene: TRBJ1-1; CDR3aa: CASSQNRGIAEAFF; CDR3nt: TGTGCCAGCAGCCAGAACAGGGGAATCGCTGAAGCTTTCTTT
v_gene: TRBV27; d_gene: TRBD2; abundance: .; j_gene: TRBJ2-7; CDR3aa: CASNRAGVLYEQYF; CDR3nt: TGTGCCAGCAATCGAGCGGGGGTACTCTACGAGCAGTACTTC
v_gene: TRBV30; d_gene: TRBD1; abundance: .; j_gene: TRBJ2-3; CDR3aa: CAWIGTGQRTDTQYF; CDR3nt: TGTGCCTGGATAGGGACAGGGCAAAGGACAGATACGCAGTATTTT
v_gene: TRBV19; d_gene: .; abundance: .; j_gene: TRBJ2-7; CDR3aa: CASSPAGWFEQYF; CDR3nt: TGTGCCAGTAGTCCTGCAGGGTGGTTCGAGCAGTACTTC
v_gene: TRBV7-9; d_gene: .; abundance: .; j_gene: TRBJ1-1; CDR3aa: CASSLSQNTEAFF; CDR3nt: TGTGCCAGCAGCTTGAGTCAGAACACTGAAGCTTTCTTT
v_gene: TRBV7-2; d_gene: .; abundance: .; j_gene: TRBJ1-1; CDR3aa: CASSFRTEPEAFF; CDR3nt: TGTGCCAGCAGCTTTCGGACAGAACCAGAAGCTTTCTTT
v_gene: TRBV18; d_gene: .; abundance: .; j_gene: TRBJ1-1; CDR3aa: CASSQKQGIEAFF; CDR3nt: TGTGCCAGCTCTCAAAAGCAGGGAATTGAAGCTTTCTTT
v_gene: TRBV7-9; d_gene: TRBD1; abundance: .; j_gene: TRBJ2-3; CDR3aa: CASSLRAGQGADTQYF; CDR3nt: TGTGCCAGCAGCTTACGAGCGGGACAGGGGGCAGATACGCAGTATTTT
v_gene: TRBV27; d_gene: .; abundance: .; j_gene: TRBJ1-2; CDR3aa: CASSLVGQQLLGRGYTF; CDR3nt: TGTGCCAGCAGTTTAGTCGGACAGCAACTCCTTGGACGTGGCTACACCTTC
v_gene: TRBV6-4; d_gene: TRBD2; abundance: .; j_gene: TRBJ2-3; CDR3aa: CASRSGLAGATDTQYF; CDR3nt: TGTGCCAGCAGATCTGGACTAGCGGGGGCCACAGATACGCAGTATTTT
v_gene: TRBV19; d_gene: TRBD1; abundance: .; j_gene: TRBJ1-4; CDR3aa: CASAAQGAPEEKLFF; CDR3nt: TGTGCCAGTGCTGCCCAGGGGGCGCCGGAGGAAAAACTGTTTTTT
v_gene: TRBV7-5; d_gene: .; abundance: .; j_gene: TRBJ2-1; CDR3aa: CARSRRWRGHNEQFF; CDR3nt: TGTGCCAGAAGCCGACGGTGGCGGGGGCACAATGAGCAGTTCTTC
v_gene: TRBV5-1; d_gene: .; abundance: .; j_gene: TRBJ2-5; CDR3aa: CASSLRTIETQYF; CDR3nt: TGCGCCAGCAGCTTGCGGACTATAGAGACCCAGTACTTC
v_gene: TRBV25-1; d_gene: TRBD2; abundance: .; j_gene: TRBJ2-1; CDR3aa: CASSETGGARNEQFF; CDR3nt: TGTGCCAGCAGTGAAACGGGGGGGGCCCGCAATGAGCAGTTCTTC
v_gene: TRBV4-3; d_gene: .; abundance: .; j_gene: TRBJ2-5; CDR3aa: CASSQDLRTVNGETQYF; CDR3nt: TGCGCCAGCAGCCAAGATCTAAGGACAGTCAATGGCGAGACCCAGTACTTC
v_gene: TRBV29-1; d_gene: .; abundance: .; j_gene: TRBJ2-7; CDR3aa: CSVTGRGTEQYF; CDR3nt: TGCAGCGTTACGGGCAGGGGCACCGAGCAGTACTTC
v_gene: TRBV9; d_gene: TRBD1; abundance: .; j_gene: TRBJ1-1; CDR3aa: CASSSSGGWGTEAFF; CDR3nt: TGTGCCAGCAGCTCATCAGGGGGCTGGGGCACTGAAGCTTTCTTT
v_gene: TRBV11-2; d_gene: .; abundance: .; j_gene: TRBJ1-1; CDR3aa: CASSFGRDTEAFF; CDR3nt: TGTGCCAGCAGCTTTGGCCGGGACACTGAAGCTTTCTTT
v_gene: TRBV6-6; d_gene: TRBD1; abundance: .; j_gene: TRBJ2-1; CDR3aa: CASRLTGESAYEQFF; CDR3nt: TGTGCCAGCAGGTTGACAGGGGAGTCTGCCTATGAGCAGTTCTTC
v_gene: TRBV27; d_gene: TRBD2; abundance: .; j_gene: TRBJ2-7; CDR3aa: CASSHRTSGGLGGFEYEQYF; CDR3nt: TGTGCCAGCAGTCACAGGACTAGCGGGGGGTTAGGGGGTTTCGAGTACGAGCAGTACTTC
v_gene: TRBV5-1; d_gene: TRBD1; abundance: .; j_gene: TRBJ1-2; CDR3aa: CASSLDGTAYGYTF; CDR3nt: TGCGCCAGCAGCTTGGATGGGACAGCTTATGGCTACACCTTC
v_gene: TRBV7-2; d_gene: TRBD2; abundance: .; j_gene: TRBJ2-1; CDR3aa: CASSFAPNSGGANEQFF; CDR3nt: TGTGCCAGCAGCTTTGCCCCCAATAGCGGGGGGGCCAATGAGCAGTTCTTC
v_gene: TRBV12-5; d_gene: .; abundance: .; j_gene: TRBJ2-5; CDR3aa: CASGLAAKGTIMEGETQYF; CDR3nt: TGTGCTAGTGGTTTGGCAGCTAAAGGGACCATCATGGAGGGAGAGACCCAGTACTTC
v_gene: TRBV30; d_gene: .; abundance: .; j_gene: TRBJ1-4; CDR3aa: CAWYPGSGPEKLFF; CDR3nt: TGTGCCTGGTATCCGGGGAGTGGACCCGAAAAACTGTTTTTT
v_gene: TRBV19; d_gene: .; abundance: .; j_gene: TRBJ1-2; CDR3aa: CASSIQGNYGYTF; CDR3nt: TGTGCCAGTAGTATACAGGGGAACTATGGCTACACCTTC
v_gene: TRBV13; d_gene: TRBD2; abundance: .; j_gene: TRBJ2-1; CDR3aa: CASGGLAGGGATYNEQFF; CDR3nt: TGTGCCAGCGGTGGACTAGCGGGGGGCGGGGCAACCTACAATGAGCAGTTCTTC
v_gene: TRBV7-9; d_gene: .; abundance: .; j_gene: TRBJ1-2; CDR3aa: CASSLVSLVSVYGYTF; CDR3nt: TGTGCCAGCAGCTTAGTGTCTTTAGTCAGCGTCTATGGCTACACCTTC
v_gene: TRBV6-5; d_gene: .; abundance: once; j_gene: TRBJ2-4; CDR3aa: CASSSIRRSKNIQYF; CDR3nt: TGTGCCAGCAGTTCTATCCGGCGGTCGAAAAACATTCAGTACTTC
v_gene: TRBV7-9; d_gene: .; abundance: .; j_gene: TRBJ1-1; CDR3aa: CASHGTPTPEAFF; CDR3nt: TGTGCCAGCCATGGGACACCAACTCCTGAAGCTTTCTTT
v_gene: TRBV19; d_gene: TRBD2; abundance: .; j_gene: TRBJ2-7; CDR3aa: CASSPGLAGGSYEQYF; CDR3nt: TGTGCCAGTAGTCCGGGACTAGCGGGGGGAAGCTACGAGCAGTACTTC
v_gene: TRBV27; d_gene: .; abundance: .; j_gene: TRBJ1-6; CDR3aa: CASSLLPTGGNSPLHF; CDR3nt: TGTGCCAGCAGTTTACTCCCGACAGGAGGTAATTCACCCCTCCACTTT